This T cell receptor beta chain was obtained from a study of T cells in Graves' hyperthyroidism and ophthalmopathy. This clonotype was seen ten or more times. The TCR beta CDR3 regions underwent amplification using RNA transcripts as the source. The TCR CDR3 was amplified in a first-round RT-PCR using the HTBI primer set. A single record per CDR3 protein comes from TCRdb applying MiXCR to the multiplex PCR reads. The sample includes hundreds of thousands of distinct CDR3 sequences, more than 20% of them seen just once. V lost 6 bases, J lost 0 bases, and 12 bases lay in between. The CDR3 has 15 residues. In germline, CDR1 is MDHEN, CDR2 SYDVKM.

This TCR was sampled from a man between 25 and 39 years old with Graves' ophthalmopathy. Input material: blood. This chain links TRBV28 with TRBJ2-4; the D is unclear. The CDR3 sequence is CASSRRSGAKNIQYF. DNA for the CDR3: TGTGCCAGCAGCCGACGTTCGGGAGCCAAAAACATTCAGTACTTC.